This T cell receptor (beta chain) comes out of a study of CD8+CD57+ T cells in acquired aplastic anemia. For the study at large: Read counts for CD4+ cells (from healthy donors) averaged about 10.8 million. Study-level findings and limits: Any difference that existed in CD8+ Simpson's diversity between patients and controls was not significant. Sharing between patients and controls was observed for twenty-nine CD8+ CDR3 sequences.

This clonotype appeared many times. What it binds is not known. Genomic DNA templated the TCR beta VDJ and CDR3 profiling. MiXCR was run by TCRdb on the reads, yielding one entry per CDR3 protein. The sample contains hundreds of thousands of distinct CDR3 sequences, just under 70% of which appear only once. The CDR3 runs to 14 residues. CDR1 is SGHNT, CDR2 YENEEA, per germline. Trimming removed 3 bases from V and 9 bases from J, with 15 bases in between. The specimen sequenced was sorted CD4+, CD8+, or CD8+CD57+ T cells (not recorded which) from PBMCs. The clonotype was recovered from a human donor in good health, serving as a control. The V and J genes are TRBV11-3 and TRBJ1-5, with D unclear. In DNA, the CDR3 is TGTGCCAGCAGCTTCTCGGCACGCACGGCGCCCCAGCATTTT. Translating it yields CASSFSARTAPQHF.